A single sample gave rise to the 2 T cell receptor beta chains below, sequenced in a study of blood T cell repertoires in COVID-19. The repertoire was sequenced with immunoSEQ multiplex PCR; TCRdb's copy has only in-frame clones and lacks some. The data contain roughly 200,000 clones, 80% to 85% of them singletons. The specimen sequenced was peripheral blood. These receptors all stem from a woman of 80 years or more with COVID-19, enrolled during active disease.

The J gene is TRBJ2-1, the V gene TRBV7-2; D is unclear. CDR1 and CDR2 from the germline V gene are SGHTA and FQGNSA. V lost 1 base and J lost 5, with 6 bases in between. The CDR3 has 13 amino acids. CDR3 bases: TGTGCCAGCAGCTTAGAAGCTAACAATGAGCAGTTCTTC. It codes for CASSLEANNEQFF.

V and J are TRBV19 and TRBJ2-5; 11 nucleotides line up with TRBD1. This CDR3 has 16 amino acids. Germline CDR1 LNHDA, CDR2 SQIVND (reference sequence). The J segment lost 3 bases and the V segment lost 4 bases, leaving 7 bases of the junction unmatched. The CDR3, as DNA: TGTGCCAGTAGTACAGGGACAGGGGGAAGAGAAGAGACCCAGTACTTC. It is translated as CASSTGTGGREETQYF.